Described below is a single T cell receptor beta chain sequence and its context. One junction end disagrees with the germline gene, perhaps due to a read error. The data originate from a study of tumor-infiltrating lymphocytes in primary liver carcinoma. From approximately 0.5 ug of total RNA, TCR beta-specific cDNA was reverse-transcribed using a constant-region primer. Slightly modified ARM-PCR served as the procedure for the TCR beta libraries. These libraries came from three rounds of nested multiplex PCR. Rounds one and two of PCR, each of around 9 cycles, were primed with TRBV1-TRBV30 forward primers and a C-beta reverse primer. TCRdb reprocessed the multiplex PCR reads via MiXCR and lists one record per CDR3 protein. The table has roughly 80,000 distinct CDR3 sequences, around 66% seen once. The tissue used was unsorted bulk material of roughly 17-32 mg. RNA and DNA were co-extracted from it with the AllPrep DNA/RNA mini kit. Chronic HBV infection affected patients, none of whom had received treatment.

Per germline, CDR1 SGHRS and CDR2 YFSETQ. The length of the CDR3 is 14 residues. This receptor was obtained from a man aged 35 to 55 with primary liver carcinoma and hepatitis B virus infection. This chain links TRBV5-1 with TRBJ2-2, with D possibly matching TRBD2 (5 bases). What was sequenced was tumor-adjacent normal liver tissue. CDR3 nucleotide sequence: TGCGCCAGCAGCTTGGGGCCTTACACCGGGGAGCTGTTTTTC. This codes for CASSLGPYTGELFF.